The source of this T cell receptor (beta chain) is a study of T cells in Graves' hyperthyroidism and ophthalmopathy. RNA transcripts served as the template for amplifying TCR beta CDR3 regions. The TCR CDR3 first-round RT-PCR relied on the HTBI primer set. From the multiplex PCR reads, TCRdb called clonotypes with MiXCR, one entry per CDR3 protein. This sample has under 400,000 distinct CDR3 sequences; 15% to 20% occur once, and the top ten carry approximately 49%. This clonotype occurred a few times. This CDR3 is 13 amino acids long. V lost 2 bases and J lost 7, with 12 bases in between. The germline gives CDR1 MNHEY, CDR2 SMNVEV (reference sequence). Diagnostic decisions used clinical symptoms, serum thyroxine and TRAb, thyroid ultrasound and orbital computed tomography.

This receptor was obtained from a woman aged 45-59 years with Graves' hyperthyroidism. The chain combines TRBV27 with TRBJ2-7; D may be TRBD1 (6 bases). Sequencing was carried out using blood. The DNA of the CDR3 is TGTGCCAGCAGTTTAATGGGGGCCGCTGAGCAGTACTTC. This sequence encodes CASSLMGAAEQYF.